These 26 T cell receptor beta chains came from one sample sequenced in a study of blood T cell repertoires in COVID-19. The method was immunoSEQ multiplex PCR; TCRdb's version includes in-frame clones alone and lacks a portion of them. Found here are some 95,000 clones, over 60% of them singletons; the top ten hold roughly 6.6%. Sequencing was done on a sample of peripheral blood. All receptors derive from a man between 70 and 80 years old with acute or convalescent COVID-19.

The chain joins TRBV2 to TRBJ1-5, with TRBD1 matching over 8 bases. V shed 5 bases, J shed 2 bases, and the junction held 5 bases outside the gene matches. The CDR3 spans 15 residues. The V gene's germline CDR1 is SNHLY and CDR2 FYNNEI. Here the CDR3 DNA reads TGTGCCAGCAGTACGACAGGGGAAGGCAATCAGCCCCAGCATTTT. Amino acids: CASSTTGEGNQPQHF.

The chain employs TRBV5-6 and TRBJ1-2; TRBD1 is a possible D gene (5 bases). Germline CDR1 reads SGHDT; CDR2 reads YYEEEE. The ends were cut back, 5 bases at V and 8 bases at J, with 13 bases in the middle. The CDR3 extends over 12 amino acids. CDR3 in amino acids: CASRRRQRGYTF. CDR3 sequence (DNA): TGTGCCAGCAGACGGCGACAGCGCGGCTACACCTTC.

In this sample, this clone turned up many times. Here the CDR3 reads CASSEGGGAILGYTF. The CDR3 nucleotides are TGTGCCAGCAGTGAAGGAGGGGGCGCAATCTTAGGCTACACCTTC. The J gene is TRBJ1-2, the V gene TRBV25-1, with TRBD1 matching over 7 bases. The V gene end was trimmed by 2 bases and the J gene end by 8 bases; junction bases not matched to a gene: 11. CDR1 and CDR2 from the germline V gene are MGHDK and SYGVNS. This CDR3 comprises 15 residues.

The table lists this clone with a few counts. J is TRBJ2-3 and V is TRBV10-1; TRBD1 is a possible D gene (6 bases). This CDR3 comprises 12 residues. Germline-derived CDR1 and CDR2 are WNHNN and SYGVQD (reference sequence). Trimming left V 9 bases short and J 5 bases short, with 12 bases between. CDR3 sequence (DNA): TGCGCCAGTGTGGGGGCCGAAGATACGCAGTATTTT. As protein: CASVGAEDTQYF.

The chain has TRBV27 and TRBJ1-1, with TRBD1 matching 10 bases. The germline V gene has CDR1 MNHEY and CDR2 SMNVEV (reference sequence). CDR3 length: 13 amino acids. The junction had 4 bases not matched to a gene; V was cut back by 8 bases and J by 4 bases. CDR3 protein: CASFGQGGTEAFF. CDR3 DNA: TGTGCCAGCTTCGGACAGGGGGGCACTGAAGCTTTCTTT.

This chain uses TRBV5-6 with TRBJ2-3; 10 positions match TRBD1. Germline CDR1 is SGHDT and CDR2 is YYEEEE. The CDR3 is made up of 15 amino acids. V shed 2 bases and J 1 base; nucleotides not matched to a gene: 1. The CDR3 here is CASSFGTGGTDTQYF. The DNA for the CDR3 is TGTGCCAGCAGCTTCGGGACAGGGGGCACAGATACGCAGTATTTT. The full variable domain, in which reference TRBV5-6 and TRBJ2-3 provide the parts outside the CDR3, is DAGVTQSPTHLIKTRGQQVTLRCSPKSGHDTVSWYQQALGQGPQFIFQYYEEEERQRGNFPDRFSGHQFPNYSSELNVNALLLGDSALYLCASSFGTGGTDTQYFGPGTRLTVL.

V is TRBV27 and J is TRBJ1-3; no firm D call. Between the trimmed V and J ends, which lost 3 bases and 0 bases, there was a span of 6 bases. The CDR3 contains 14 residues. CDR1 and CDR2 (germline): MNHEY, SMNVEV (reference sequence). The CDR3 region has the DNA TGTGCCAGCAGTTTGACACTCTCTGGAAACACCATATATTTT. As protein: CASSLTLSGNTIYF.

CDR3 residues: CSVGGLAGYEQYF. For the CDR3, the DNA is TGCAGCGTTGGTGGGCTAGCGGGCTACGAGCAGTACTTC. The J gene is TRBJ2-7, the V gene TRBV29-1; 8 nucleotides agree with TRBD2. Germline V gives CDR1 SQVTM, CDR2 ANQGSEA. V lost 4 bases and J lost 3; bases outside the gene matches: 5. This CDR3 contains 13 residues.

The rearrangement links TRBV9 to TRBJ2-1; 15 bases line up with TRBD2. V lost 1 base and J lost 8; bases outside the gene matches: 16. Germline CDR1 SGDLS, CDR2 YYNGEE. There are 20 residues in the CDR3. The CDR3 loop is CASSVSGGLAGGLGIDEQFF. In DNA form, the CDR3 reads TGTGCCAGCAGCGTAAGCGGGGGACTAGCGGGAGGACTTGGTATAGATGAGCAGTTCTTC.

The chain joins TRBV4-1 to TRBJ2-1; 9 nucleotides match TRBD1. The V gene's germline CDR1 is MGHRA and CDR2 YSYEKL. The CDR3 is 16 residues long. With 4 bases clipped from V and 7 bases from J, the junction kept 11 bases outside the gene matches. The CDR3 sequence is CASSPLGDRADNEQFF. As DNA, the CDR3 is TGCGCCAGCAGCCCCCTGGGGGACAGGGCCGATAATGAGCAGTTCTTC.

The rearrangement links TRBV23-1 to TRBJ1-1; D is perhaps TRBD1 (6 bases). TRBV23-1 is noted as an ORF with a role that remains uncertain. There are 14 residues in the CDR3. Trimming took off 2 bases at V and 7 bases at J, with 14 bases between the two ends. The CDR3 region is CASSQPQGINEAFF. As DNA, the CDR3 is TGCGCCAGCAGTCAACCACAGGGTATAAATGAAGCTTTCTTT.

This clone was counted a single time. This chain joins TRBV4-1 and TRBJ1-5, with no clear D. V was clipped by 4 bases and J by 0 bases, with 7 bases between them. Germline values: CDR1 MGHRA, CDR2 YSYEKL. There are 14 residues in the CDR3. CDR3 sequence reads: CASSPGDSNQPQHF. For the CDR3, the DNA is TGCGCCAGCAGCCCCGGGGATAGCAATCAGCCCCAGCATTTT.

The chain uses TRBV6-5 and TRBJ2-5; 7 bases agree with TRBD1. The germline V gene encodes CDR1 MNHEY and CDR2 SVGAGI. The CDR3 runs to 15 residues. Losses at the gene ends were 6 bases for V and 0 bases for J; bases not matched to a gene: 7. This chain's CDR3 is CASSRGQSYQETQYF. Here the CDR3 DNA reads TGTGCCAGCAGCCGGGGACAGAGCTACCAAGAGACCCAGTACTTC.

The V and J genes are TRBV2 and TRBJ2-7, with TRBD1 identical over 8 bases. J gave up 0 bases and V 6 bases, and 7 bases lay outside the gene matches. Germline lookup yields CDR1 SNHLY and CDR2 FYNNEI. The CDR3 length is 15 residues. The CDR3 coding sequence is TGTGCCAGCAGAACGACAGGGGCAAGCTCCTACGAGCAGTACGTC. Amino acids: CASRTTGASSYEQYV.

The chain's CDR3 is CASGGALNTEAFF. The DNA for the CDR3 is TGCGCCAGCGGCGGGGCCTTGAACACTGAAGCTTTCTTT. V is TRBV4-1 and J is TRBJ1-1, with a tentative D call TRBD1 (5 bases). V shed 8 bases and J shed 0 bases, with 10 bases lying between them. This CDR3 is 13 amino acids long. Germline CDR1 is MGHRA and CDR2 is YSYEKL.

This chain joins TRBV10-3 and TRBJ2-7, with 11 bases matching TRBD2. Germline trimming cut 0 bases from V and 5 bases from J; bases unmatched to any gene: 6. CDR3 length: 16 residues. Germline CDR1 and CDR2: ENHRY and SYGVKD. DNA for the CDR3: TGTGCCATCAGTGAGTCCATAGCGGGAGGGCCAAACGAGCAGTACTTC. Translation gives CAISESIAGGPNEQYF.

V is TRBV6-6 and J is TRBJ1-6, with D tentatively TRBD1 (5 bases). This CDR3 is built from 14 residues. V lost 7 bases and J lost 3, with 10 bases in between. The germline V gene encodes CDR1 MNHNY and CDR2 SVGAGI (reference sequence). This CDR3 reads CASTQTVYNSPLHF. The CDR3 nucleotides read TGTGCCAGCACCCAGACAGTCTATAATTCACCCCTCCACTTT.

This chain links TRBV3-1 (or the pseudogene TRBV3-2) with TRBJ2-2, with a possible D match to TRBD2 (5 bases). Germline CDR1 LGHDT, CDR2 YNNKEL (reference sequence). CDR3 length equals 16 residues. V lost 6 bases and J 4 bases, leaving 18 bases between the germline ends. The CDR3 region has the DNA TGTGCCAGCAGTTCCTTAGGCGGGCGGAGCACCGGGGAGCTGTTTTTT. Translation gives CASSSLGGRSTGELFF.

The chain has TRBV27 and TRBJ2-1; 12 bases line up with TRBD1. V lost 8 bases to trimming and J lost 10 bases; unmatched junction nucleotides: 12. In germline, CDR1 is MNHEY, CDR2 SMNVEV (reference sequence). This CDR3 contains 15 residues. The CDR3 reads CASRKGQGAVWEQFF. The CDR3, as DNA: TGTGCCAGCCGTAAGGGACAGGGGGCAGTTTGGGAGCAGTTCTTC.

The V gene is TRBV19, the J gene TRBJ2-4; 7 bases match TRBD1. The CDR3 length is 17 residues. The V gene end was trimmed by 6 bases and the J gene end by 0 bases; junction bases not matched to a gene: 11. Germline-derived CDR1 and CDR2 are LNHDA and SQIVND (reference sequence). The CDR3 spells CASSLGSGQLAKNIQYF. The DNA for the CDR3 is TGTGCCAGTAGCCTAGGGTCGGGACAGCTAGCCAAAAACATTCAGTACTTC.

The J gene is TRBJ1-4, the V gene TRBV27; D is unresolved. CDR3 size: 14 residues. CDR1 is MNHEY, CDR2 SMNVEV, per germline (reference sequence). The ends were cut back, 3 bases at V and 7 bases at J, with 12 bases in the middle. This chain's CDR3 is CASSLGWLSEKLFF. The CDR3 region has the DNA TGTGCCAGCAGTTTGGGCTGGCTTTCTGAAAAACTGTTTTTT.

The chain carries TRBV5-1 and TRBJ2-7; 8 bases are shared with TRBD2. Losses at the gene ends were 0 bases for V and 5 bases for J; bases not matched to a gene: 7. CDR3 length equals 15 residues. Germline assignment: CDR1 SGHRS and CDR2 YFSETQ. The CDR3 region is CASSLGPAGGNEQYF. CDR3 DNA sequence: TGCGCCAGCAGCTTGGGTCCGGCGGGAGGTAACGAGCAGTACTTC. Full variable domain (remainder filled in from reference TRBV5-1 and TRBJ2-7): KAGVTQTPRYLIKTRGQQVTLSCSPISGHRSVSWYQQTPGQGLQFLFEYFSETQRNKGNFPGRFSGRQFSNSRSEMNVSTLELGDSALYLCASSLGPAGGNEQYFGPGTRLTVT.

V is TRBV2 and J is TRBJ2-5, with D unclear. Between the trimmed V and J ends, which lost 8 bases and 2 bases, there was a span of 15 bases. The germline gives CDR1 SNHLY, CDR2 FYNNEI. CDR3 length: 14 amino acids. This chain's CDR3 is CASCLRGPQETQYF. DNA of the CDR3: TGTGCCAGCTGCCTCCGAGGCCCTCAAGAGACCCAGTACTTC.

The chain uses TRBV28 and TRBJ1-2, with 9 bases lining up with TRBD1. V gave up 6 bases and J gave up 7 bases; unmatched junction bases: 9. CDR3 length: 14 residues. Per the germline V gene, CDR1 is MDHEN and CDR2 is SYDVKM. CDR3: CASRSTGTGLGYTF. The CDR3 coding sequence is TGTGCCAGCAGATCAACCGGGACAGGGCTTGGCTACACCTTC.

There are a few counts of this clone. The chain is built from TRBV9 and TRBJ2-1; D possibly corresponds to TRBD2 (5 bases). Trimming left V 0 bases short and J 0 bases short, with 13 bases between. This CDR3 has 17 amino acids. Germline values: CDR1 SGDLS, CDR2 YYNGEE. The CDR3 region has the DNA TGTGCCAGCAGCGTAGTAGGACCGGGGAGCTCCTACAATGAGCAGTTCTTC. It is translated as CASSVVGPGSSYNEQFF.

The V call is TRBV6-5, the J call TRBJ1-2, with D unresolved. The CDR3 length is 11 residues. CDR1 is MNHEY, CDR2 SVGAGI, per germline. V was cut by 8 bases and J by 7 bases, with 11 bases left in between. The CDR3, as DNA: TGTGCCAGCCTCTCGGGAGGTGGCTACACCTTC. Translation: CASLSGGGYTF.